This T cell receptor (beta chain) emerged from a study of blood T cell repertoires in COVID-19. Study as a whole: The United States, Italy and Spain were the sources of the acute and convalescent COVID-19 samples. Nucleic acid was either cDNA or gDNA, and it came from T cells, B-cell-depleted T cells, or PBMCs.

As regards this clone: Compared with germline, one end of the junction differs, possibly owing to a read error.

Sequencing used immunoSEQ multiplex PCR; TCRdb keeps in-frame clones, though not all of them. Of approximately 330,000 clones listed, roughly 90% are singletons. CDR1 KGHSH and CDR2 LQKENI come from the germline V gene. The CDR3 contains 13 residues. This TCR was sampled from a woman aged 45-59 years with active or convalescent COVID-19. The gene calls are TRBV18 and TRBJ2-7; TRBD2 agrees at 8 bases. Sequences were obtained from peripheral blood. CDR3 sequence reads: CASFRTSSHEQYF. CDR3 sequence (DNA): TGTGCCAGCTTTCGGACTAGCTCCCACGAGCAGTACTTC.